This T cell receptor (beta chain) was recorded in a study of blood T cell repertoires in COVID-19. Study-wide background: The samples span acute and convalescent COVID-19 from the United States, Italy and Spain. T cells, B-cell-depleted T cells, or PBMCs supplied cDNA or gDNA.

CDR3 length equals 14 residues. V was cut by 3 bases and J by 9 bases, with 18 bases left in between. Germline loops: CDR1 SGHKS, CDR2 YYEKEE (reference sequence). Authors' data handling: By means of reference gene primer amplification, nucleated cell counts were estimated. Libraries were prepared by immunoSEQ multiplex PCR; TCRdb keeps only in-frame clonotypes and omits some of them. V and J calls plus clone size are reproduced from that table; the DNA served to infer D and trimming. The sample has around 370,000 clones, more than 75% seen once; the top ten hold more than 3%. This chain connects TRBV5-5 to TRBJ1-2; D call uncertain. Sequencing was performed on peripheral blood. The TCR comes from a woman in her late teens or twenties who had recovered from COVID-19. CDR3 sequence reads: CASSSSDAGWSYTF. The CDR3 nucleotides read TGTGCCAGCAGCTCCTCCGACGCGGGCTGGAGCTACACCTTC.